This T cell receptor (beta chain) originates from a study of Ad26.COV2.S vaccination and SARS-CoV-2 variants. About the research overall: Once, or twice with 56 days between doses, Ad26.COV2.S was given intramuscularly.

Findings and caveats of the study: There was a possibility that the TCR breadth and depth analyses underestimated total T cell responses.

The germline V gene has CDR1 SGHTS and CDR2 YDEGEE. This CDR3 comprises 15 residues. The germline V and J ends were trimmed by 0 bases and 4 bases, with 11 bases remaining between them. Described treatment: 15 to 20 received Ad26.COV2.S at low or high dose, single or two shots; about 5 received placebo; per-sample allocation not given. Day 63 after the first vaccine or placebo injection was the time point for sampling. An Ad26 vector carrying the Wuhan-strain SARS-CoV-2 spike served as the vaccine. This clone showed up just a few times. Its antigen is unidentified. Generated by immunoSEQ multiplex PCR, the TCRdb table keeps only in-frame clones and is missing some. The table has around 310,000 clones, almost 90% seen once.

Specimen: peripheral blood, collected in a trial of Ad26.COV2.S vaccine versus placebo. The TCR sequence derives from a person aged 18-65 years who received the Ad26.COV2.S COVID-19 vaccine or a placebo. The chain combines TRBV5-8 with TRBJ1-5; D gene unclear. The CDR3 DNA follows: TGTGCCAGCAGCTTGGTTGTTGGAGCGAATCAGCCCCAGCATTTT. This translates into CASSLVVGANQPQHF.